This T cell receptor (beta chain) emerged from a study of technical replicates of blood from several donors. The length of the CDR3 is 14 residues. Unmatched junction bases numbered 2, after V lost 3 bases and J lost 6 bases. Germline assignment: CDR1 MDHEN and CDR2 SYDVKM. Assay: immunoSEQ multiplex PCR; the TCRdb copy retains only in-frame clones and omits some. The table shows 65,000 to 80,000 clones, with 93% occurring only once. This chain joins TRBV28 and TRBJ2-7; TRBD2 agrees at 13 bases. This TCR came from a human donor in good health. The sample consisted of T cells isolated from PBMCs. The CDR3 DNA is TGTGCCAGCAGTTTCGGACTAGCGGGAGTCGAGCAGTACTTC. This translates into CASSFGLAGVEQYF.